The entry that follows covers one T cell receptor (beta chain) sequence. How the authors handled the data: Using reference gene primer amplification, nucleated cell counts were estimated. TCRdb keeps only in-frame clones here, not all; method: immunoSEQ multiplex PCR. For V, J and clone size, that table is used; D and trimming come from the DNA. The data show about 280,000 clones, with 85% seen just once and about an eighth held by the top ten. This record belongs to a study of blood T cell repertoires in COVID-19. Study-level information: Some COVID-19 samples were acute and others convalescent; all came from the United States, Italy and Spain. PBMCs, B-cell-depleted T cells, or T cells provided the cDNA or gDNA that made up the material.

CDR1 and CDR2 (germline): MDHEN, SYDVKM. The junction had 4 bases not matched to a gene; V was cut back by 1 base and J by 2 bases. CDR3 length: 17 amino acids. The receptor was derived from a human donor in a cohort sampled during active COVID-19. V and J are TRBV28 and TRBJ2-1; 11 bases match TRBD2. What was sequenced was peripheral blood. This CDR3 is CASSLFATSGTYNEQFF. CDR3 nucleotides: TGTGCCAGCAGTTTATTCGCGACTAGCGGGACCTACAATGAGCAGTTCTTC.